This T cell receptor (beta chain) was documented in a study of OX40 agonist ivuxolimab in advanced cancers. Turning to the study itself: Patients received the agonistic anti-OX40 (CD134) antibody ivuxolimab. Prior anti-PD-1, anti-PD-L1 or anti-CTLA-4 therapy was allowed; more than 30% had some.

General study results and limits: Clonal expansion by week 6 occurred in CD4+ and CD8+ blood T cells (at 0.1 to 3.0 mg/kg).

Here immunoSEQ multiplex PCR was the method, and the copy in TCRdb shows in-frame clones only, minus some. The sample has roughly 60,000 clones; around four fifths are singletons. Notes on this clone: Its antigen is not identified.

In germline, CDR1 is MDHEN, CDR2 SYDVKM. This CDR3 comprises 16 residues. This sample comprised CD4+ or CD8+ T cells sorted from blood, obtained in a trial of the OX40 agonist ivuxolimab. This TCR was sampled from an adult with an advanced solid tumor such as melanoma, head and neck, liver or kidney cancer. This chain joins TRBV28 and TRBJ2-5; TRBD2 might be the D (6 bases). Gene TRBJ2-7 matches the end of the DNA better, so the J call may be wrong. CDR3 nucleotide sequence: TGTGCCAGCAGTTTCGCCCGGGGGTTCAGCTCCTACGAGCAGTACTTC. Its translation: CASSFARGFSSYEQYF.